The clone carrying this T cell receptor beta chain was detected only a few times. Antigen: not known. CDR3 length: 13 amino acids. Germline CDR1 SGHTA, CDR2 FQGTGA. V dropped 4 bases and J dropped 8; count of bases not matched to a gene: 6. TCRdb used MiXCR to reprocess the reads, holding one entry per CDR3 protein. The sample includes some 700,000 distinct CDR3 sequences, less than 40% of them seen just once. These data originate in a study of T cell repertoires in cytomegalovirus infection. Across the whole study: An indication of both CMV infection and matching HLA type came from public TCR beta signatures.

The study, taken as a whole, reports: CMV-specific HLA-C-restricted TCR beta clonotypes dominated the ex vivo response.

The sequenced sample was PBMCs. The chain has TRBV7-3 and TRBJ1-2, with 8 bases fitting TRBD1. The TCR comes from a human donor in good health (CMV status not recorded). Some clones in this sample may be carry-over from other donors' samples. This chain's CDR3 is CASSYDRGGGYTF. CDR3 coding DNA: TGTGCCAGCAGCTACGACAGGGGTGGCGGCTACACCTTC.